The 9 T cell receptor beta chains given below trace back to one sample, sequenced in a study of blood T cell repertoires in COVID-19. TCRdb keeps only in-frame clones here, not all; method: immunoSEQ multiplex PCR. The sample has some 190,000 clones; about 85% are singletons. Sequencing used peripheral blood. Receptors originate from a man older than 75 with COVID-19, enrolled during active disease.

This chain connects TRBV2 to TRBJ2-5; 8 bases match TRBD2. The germline V gene has CDR1 SNHLY and CDR2 FYNNEI. This CDR3 spans 14 amino acids. After removal of 10 bases from V and 4 bases from J, the junction contained 11 bases not matched to a gene. The DNA of the CDR3 is TGTGCCACTGGCCGAAGCGGGGGACCAGAGACCCAGTACTTC. Its translation: CATGRSGGPETQYF.

This chain links TRBV19 with TRBJ1-5; 7 bases line up with TRBD1. CDR3 length: 14 amino acids. From germline, CDR1 is LNHDA and CDR2 SQIVND (reference sequence). J lost 0 bases, V lost 10 bases, and 6 bases had no gene match. In nucleotides, the CDR3 is TGTGCCACCGAATACAGGGGTAGCAATCAGCCCCAGCATTTT. This gives the protein CATEYRGSNQPQHF.

This chain uses TRBV12-3 or TRBV12-4 with TRBJ1-2, with D tentatively TRBD1 (5 bases). CDR3 length equals 13 residues. V lost 7 bases, J lost 2 bases, and 11 bases lay in between. The CDR3 spells CASTPTVNYGYTF. CDR3 sequence (DNA): TGTGCCAGCACCCCGACAGTAAACTATGGCTACACCTTC.

The chain couples TRBV3-1 (or the pseudogene TRBV3-2) to TRBJ1-1, with D perhaps TRBD1 (5 bases). The CDR3 spans 13 residues. Germline CDR1 LGHDT, CDR2 YNNKEL (reference sequence). V was shortened by 3 bases and J by 1 base, with 6 bases between the two germline ends. The CDR3 DNA sequence: TGTGCCAGCAGCCACGGGGGGAACACTGAAGCTTTCTTT. Translating it yields CASSHGGNTEAFF.

The chain employs TRBV6-5 and TRBJ2-7; TRBD2 aligns across 10 bases. The CDR3 contains 15 residues. After removal of 7 bases from V and 3 bases from J, the junction contained 9 bases not matched to a gene. Germline V gene data show CDR1 as MNHEY and CDR2 as SVGAGI. The CDR3 sequence: CASTKERGGHYEQYF. The CDR3 nucleotides are TGTGCCAGCACCAAGGAGCGGGGGGGGCACTACGAGCAGTACTTC.

Here the CDR3 DNA reads TGTGCCTGGAAACTGATTGGAAACACCATATATTTT. Protein: CAWKLIGNTIYF. The chain has TRBV30 and TRBJ1-3; no definite D call. Germline V gives CDR1 GTSNPN, CDR2 SVGIG (reference sequence). The CDR3 covers 12 residues. Trimming removed 4 bases at V and 3 bases at J, with 7 bases between.

V and J are TRBV5-1 and TRBJ2-7; tentatively, D is TRBD1 (6 bases). Trimming took 1 base from V and 2 from J, leaving 13 bases between them. Per the germline V gene, CDR1 is SGHRS and CDR2 is YFSETQ. This CDR3 is built from 15 residues. CDR3: CASSLNEGVPYEQYF. The CDR3, as DNA: TGCGCCAGCAGCTTGAATGAGGGGGTCCCCTACGAGCAGTACTTC. The whole variable domain, remainder taken from reference TRBV5-1 and TRBJ2-7, is KAGVTQTPRYLIKTRGQQVTLSCSPISGHRSVSWYQQTPGQGLQFLFEYFSETQRNKGNFPGRFSGRQFSNSRSEMNVSTLELGDSALYLCASSLNEGVPYEQYFGPGTRLTVT.

The chain joins TRBV5-4 to TRBJ1-3; TRBD1 matches 7 bases. V shed 4 bases and J 4 bases; nucleotides not matched to a gene: 11. Germline V gene data show CDR1 as SGHNT and CDR2 as YYREEE (reference sequence). The CDR3 runs to 16 residues. Here the CDR3 reads CASSASGGPLGNTIYF. The CDR3 DNA reads as TGTGCCAGCAGCGCTTCAGGGGGGCCCCTCGGAAACACCATATATTTT.

This chain links TRBV27 with TRBJ1-1; 7 bases fit TRBD1. CDR1 is MNHEY, CDR2 SMNVEV, per germline (reference sequence). The CDR3 runs 19 residues. V was clipped by 2 bases and J by 0 bases; unmatched bases: 15. The CDR3 is CASSLRPIETGRMNTEAFF. The CDR3 DNA follows: TGTGCCAGCAGTTTACGCCCTATTGAGACAGGGAGAATGAACACTGAAGCTTTCTTT.